One and the same sample provided the 18 T cell receptor beta chains below, sequenced in a study of beta chain features in type 1 diabetes listed by TCRdb under 2018. The library was generated by the immunoSEQ multiplex PCR assay. All of the isolated RNA was reverse transcribed with the High Capacity cDNA Reverse Transcription Kit, so expressed TCRB transcripts were sequenced. Imported from immuneACCESS, the table was reduced by TCRdb to in-frame sequences with V and J called. These copies leave out some clones; in studies compared against another copy, an unresolved V gene accounts for under half, and the cause of the remainder is not known. The sample data list around 50,000 clones, and around 45% of these were observed just once. Approximately 0.13% of the sample is taken by the ten largest. No antigen has been assigned to these receptors. The paper's findings and limits, for the study overall: Type 1 diabetes patients showed a moderate but significant shortening of TCRB CDR3 length in all four CD4+ subsets.

Input material: stem cell memory CD4+ T cells from blood. The cell subset or site label here, explained by the study, means: stem cell-like memory CD4+ T cells. These receptors originate from a young man with type 1 diabetes.

The chain couples TRBV5-6 to TRBJ2-5; possible D gene TRBD1, 5 bases. V lost 1 base to trimming and J lost 3 bases, with 13 bases between them. Germline CDR1 and CDR2: SGHDT and YYEEEE. The CDR3 covers 15 residues. The CDR3 DNA follows: TGTGCCAGCAGCTTGCTAGGGGTAGTAGAAGAGACCCAGTACTTC. Encoded protein: CASSLLGVVEETQYF.

This clone was observed a handful of times. The chain is built from TRBV28 and TRBJ2-1; D uncertain. Trimming removed 3 bases at V and 6 bases at J, with 9 bases between. This CDR3 spans 13 amino acids. Germline V gene data show CDR1 as MDHEN and CDR2 as SYDVKM. CDR3 loop: CASSLPNGNEQFF. Written as DNA, the CDR3 is TGTGCCAGCAGTTTGCCTAATGGCAATGAGCAGTTCTTC.

This clone was observed a few times. CDR3: CASSPREGEELWTEAFF. In DNA, the CDR3 is TGTGCCAGCAGCCCGCGGGAGGGGGAAGAGCTTTGGACTGAAGCTTTCTTT. The rearrangement links TRBV28 to TRBJ1-1, with a possible D match to TRBD1 (6 bases). This CDR3 spans 17 amino acids. V lost 6 bases and J lost 5, with 25 bases in between. CDR1 and CDR2 from the germline V gene are MDHEN and SYDVKM.

This clone has only a few counts. The chain combines TRBV7-2 with TRBJ2-1; 10 bases are a match to TRBD2. Germline lookup yields CDR1 SGHTA and CDR2 FQGNSA. The CDR3 totals 15 residues. The junction had 7 bases not matched to a gene; V was cut back by 4 bases and J by 7 bases. CDR3 region: CASSSSGRALNEQFF. The DNA of the CDR3 is TGTGCCAGCAGCTCAAGCGGGAGGGCGCTAAATGAGCAGTTCTTC.

This clone came up a few times. This rearrangement joins TRBV13 to TRBJ2-5; 8 bases are shared with TRBD2. There are 16 residues in the CDR3. Germline V gene data show CDR1 as PRHDT and CDR2 as FYEKMQ (reference sequence). J was trimmed by 5 bases and V by 0 bases; bases with no gene match: 8. CDR3 amino acids: CASSLGTGGLRETQYF. The CDR3 bases are TGTGCCAGCAGCTTAGGCACGGGGGGGCTGAGGGAGACCCAGTACTTC.

This clone was observed a handful of times. The rearrangement links TRBV27 to TRBJ2-7; 9 bases fit TRBD2. Germline values: CDR1 MNHEY, CDR2 SMNVEV (reference sequence). CDR3 length: 15 residues. V lost 5 bases and J lost 0; bases outside the gene matches: 5. CDR3 amino acids: CASSNSGSLSYEQYF. DNA of the CDR3: TGTGCCAGCAGTAATAGCGGGAGCCTCTCCTACGAGCAGTACTTC.

The chain links TRBV14 to TRBJ1-1, with no clear D. The germline V gene has CDR1 SGHDN and CDR2 FVKESK. V was shortened by 10 bases and J by 7 bases, with 19 bases between the two germline ends. The length of the CDR3 is 13 residues. The CDR3 reads CATTLDWQIEAFF. CDR3 DNA sequence: TGTGCCACTACATTGGACTGGCAGATTGAAGCTTTCTTT.

The gene calls are TRBV6-4 and TRBJ1-1; D call uncertain. Trimming removed 5 bases from V and 4 bases from J, with 23 bases in between. The CDR3 contains 17 residues. Per germline, CDR1 MRHNA and CDR2 SNTAGT. The CDR3 loop is CASSLNPPRGESTEAFF. In DNA form, the CDR3 reads TGTGCCAGCAGTCTAAACCCCCCCCGGGGAGAGAGCACTGAAGCTTTCTTT.

This clone was counted between two and nine times. The chain is built from TRBV28 and TRBJ2-1; TRBD2 agrees at 7 bases. The CDR3 has 14 amino acids. J was trimmed by 7 bases and V by 2 bases; bases with no gene match: 5. Per the germline V gene, CDR1 is MDHEN and CDR2 is SYDVKM. CDR3 in DNA: TGTGCCAGCAGTTTAGCGGGAGTCCGTAATGAGCAGTTCTTC. As protein: CASSLAGVRNEQFF.

J is TRBJ2-7 and V is TRBV5-4, with D unresolved. The CDR3 has 15 amino acids. V was trimmed by 0 bases and J by 0 bases, leaving 10 bases between them. Germline lookup yields CDR1 SGHNT and CDR2 YYREEE (reference sequence). In DNA form, the CDR3 reads TGTGCCAGCAGCTTGGGCGCGCCGAGCTCCTACGAGCAGTACTTC. It yields the protein CASSLGAPSSYEQYF.

The V and J genes are TRBV19 and TRBJ2-5; a weak D match, TRBD2 (5 bases). This CDR3 comprises 15 residues. Trimming shortened V by 0 bases and J by 4 bases, and 12 bases separated the two germline ends. Germline CDR1 LNHDA, CDR2 SQIVND (reference sequence). Here the CDR3 reads CASSIDRVRGETQYF. The CDR3 coding sequence is TGTGCCAGTAGTATAGATCGAGTCCGGGGAGAGACCCAGTACTTC. Full variable domain (missing parts from reference TRBV19 and TRBJ2-5): DGGITQSPKYLFRKEGQNVTLSCEQNLNHDAMYWYRQDPGQGLRLIYYSQIVNDFQKGDIAEGYSVSREKKESFPLTVTSAQKNPTAFYLCASSIDRVRGETQYFGPGTRLLVL.

The chain recombines TRBV7-9 with TRBJ1-1; the D is unclear. The CDR3 totals 13 residues. Per germline, CDR1 SEHNR and CDR2 FQNEAQ (reference sequence). Trimming stripped 3 bases from V and 1 base from J, with 6 bases between. The CDR3 coding sequence is TGTGCCAGCAGCTTTTCACAGAACACTGAAGCTTTCTTT. As protein: CASSFSQNTEAFF.

The chain joins TRBV11-1 to TRBJ2-5, with D tentatively TRBD2 (6 bases). The length of the CDR3 is 14 residues. Germline lookup yields CDR1 SGHAT and CDR2 FQDESV (reference sequence). V gave up 8 bases and J gave up 4 bases, with 17 bases separating them. The CDR3: CASGWASAPETQYF. In nucleotides, the CDR3 is TGTGCCAGCGGGTGGGCTAGCGCTCCAGAGACCCAGTACTTC.

This chain links TRBV4-2 with TRBJ2-1, with D possibly being TRBD2 (6 bases). The CDR3 totals 15 residues. The germline V gene encodes CDR1 LGHNA and CDR2 YNFKEQ. Deletions cut 2 bases from V and 4 bases from J, with 12 bases between. The CDR3 spells CASSQPGDGYNEQFF. In DNA, the CDR3 is TGTGCCAGCAGCCAACCGGGAGATGGTTACAATGAGCAGTTCTTC.

The chain's CDR3 is CASSQTSGRGVSYEQYF. DNA for the CDR3: TGTGCCAGCTCACAGACTAGCGGGAGAGGGGTCTCCTACGAGCAGTACTTC. The chain is built from TRBV18 and TRBJ2-7; 12 bases fit TRBD2. The junction had 7 bases not matched to a gene; V was cut back by 4 bases and J by 0 bases. There are 17 residues in the CDR3. The germline gives CDR1 KGHSH, CDR2 LQKENI.

The gene calls are TRBV27 and TRBJ1-5, with TRBD1 as a possible D gene (6 bases). The CDR3 length is 14 residues. V dropped 5 bases and J dropped 3 bases, with 11 bases sitting between them. Germline V gene lookup returns CDR1 MNHEY and CDR2 SMNVEV (reference sequence). The CDR3 here is CASSPTGINQPQHF. CDR3 bases: TGTGCCAGCAGTCCCACAGGGATCAATCAGCCCCAGCATTTT.

The gene calls are TRBV5-1 and TRBJ2-7; D ambiguous. The CDR3 is 11 residues long. Deletions cut 3 bases from V and 7 bases from J, with 8 bases between. Germline loops: CDR1 SGHRS, CDR2 YFSETQ. CDR3 sequence: CASSSGPEQYF. CDR3 nucleotide sequence: TGCGCCAGCAGCTCAGGCCCAGAGCAGTACTTC.

The V gene is TRBV28, the J gene TRBJ1-2, with D perhaps TRBD1 (5 bases). V shed 8 bases and J shed 2 bases, with 12 bases lying between them. Germline V gene data show CDR1 as MDHEN and CDR2 as SYDVKM. This CDR3 comprises 13 residues. CDR3 sequence (DNA): TGTGCCAGCCTGAAGGAGGGGAACTATGGCTACACCTTC. Its translation: CASLKEGNYGYTF.